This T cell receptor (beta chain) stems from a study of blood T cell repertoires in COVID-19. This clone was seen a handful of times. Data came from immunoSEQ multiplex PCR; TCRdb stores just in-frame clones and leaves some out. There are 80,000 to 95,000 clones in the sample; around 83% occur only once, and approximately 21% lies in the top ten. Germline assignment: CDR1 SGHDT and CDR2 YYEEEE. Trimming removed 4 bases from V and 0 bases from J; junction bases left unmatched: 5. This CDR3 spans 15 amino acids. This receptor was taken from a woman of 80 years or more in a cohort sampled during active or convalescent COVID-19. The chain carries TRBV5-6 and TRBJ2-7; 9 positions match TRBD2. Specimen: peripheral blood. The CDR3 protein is CASSTSGLLSYEQYV. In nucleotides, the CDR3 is TGTGCCAGCAGCACTAGCGGGTTACTCTCCTACGAGCAGTACGTC.